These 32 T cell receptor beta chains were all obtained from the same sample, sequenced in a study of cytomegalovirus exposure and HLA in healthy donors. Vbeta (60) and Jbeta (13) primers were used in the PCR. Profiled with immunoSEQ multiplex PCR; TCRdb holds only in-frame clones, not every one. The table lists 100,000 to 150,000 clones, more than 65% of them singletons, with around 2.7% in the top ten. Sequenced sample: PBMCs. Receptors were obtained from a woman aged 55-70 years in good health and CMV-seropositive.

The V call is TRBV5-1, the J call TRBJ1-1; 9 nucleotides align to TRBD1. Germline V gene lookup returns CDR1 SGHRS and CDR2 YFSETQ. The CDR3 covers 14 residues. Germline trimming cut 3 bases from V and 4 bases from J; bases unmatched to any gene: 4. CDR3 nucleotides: TGCGCCAGCAGCTCCCTGACAGGGGGCACTGAAGCTTTCTTT. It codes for CASSSLTGGTEAFF.

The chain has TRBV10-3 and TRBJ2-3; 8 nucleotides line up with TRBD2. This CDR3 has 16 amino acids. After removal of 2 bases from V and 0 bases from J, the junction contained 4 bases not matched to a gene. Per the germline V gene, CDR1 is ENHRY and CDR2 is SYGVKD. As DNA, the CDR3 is TGTGCCATCAGTGAGACAGGCGGGGGGAGCACAGATACGCAGTATTTT. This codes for CAISETGGGSTDTQYF.

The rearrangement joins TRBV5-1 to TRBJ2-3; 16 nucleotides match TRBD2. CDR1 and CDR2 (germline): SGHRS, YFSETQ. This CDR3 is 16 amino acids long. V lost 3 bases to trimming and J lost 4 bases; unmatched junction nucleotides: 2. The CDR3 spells CASSSGTSGGADTQYF. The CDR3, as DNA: TGCGCCAGCAGCTCGGGGACTAGCGGGGGGGCAGATACGCAGTATTTT.

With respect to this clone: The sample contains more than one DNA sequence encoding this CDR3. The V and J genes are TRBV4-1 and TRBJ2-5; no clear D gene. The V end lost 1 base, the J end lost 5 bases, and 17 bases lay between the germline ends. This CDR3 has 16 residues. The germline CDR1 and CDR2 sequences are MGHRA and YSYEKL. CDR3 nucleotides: TGCGCCAGCAGCCAAGTTAATCTAGGTTTTCAGGAGACCCAGTACTTC. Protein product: CASSQVNLGFQETQYF.

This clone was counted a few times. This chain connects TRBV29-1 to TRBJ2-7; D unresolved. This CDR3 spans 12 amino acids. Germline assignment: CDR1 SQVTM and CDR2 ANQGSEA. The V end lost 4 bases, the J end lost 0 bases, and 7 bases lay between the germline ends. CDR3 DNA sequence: TGCAGCGTTGGAGAGTACTCCTACGAGCAGTACTTC. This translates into CSVGEYSYEQYF.

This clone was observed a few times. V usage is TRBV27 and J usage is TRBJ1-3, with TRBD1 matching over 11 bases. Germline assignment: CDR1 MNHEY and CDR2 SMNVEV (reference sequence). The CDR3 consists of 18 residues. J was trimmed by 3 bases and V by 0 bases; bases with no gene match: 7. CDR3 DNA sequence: TGTGCCAGCAGTTTATCGAGTAGGGGACAGGGGGTTGGAAACACCATATATTTT. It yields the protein CASSLSSRGQGVGNTIYF.

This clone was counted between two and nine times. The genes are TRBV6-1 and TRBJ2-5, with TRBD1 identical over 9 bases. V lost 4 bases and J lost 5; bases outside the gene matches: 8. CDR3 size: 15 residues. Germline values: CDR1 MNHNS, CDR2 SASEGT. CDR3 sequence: CASSVLDRGGETQYF. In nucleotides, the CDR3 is TGTGCCAGCAGTGTCCTGGACAGGGGAGGTGAGACCCAGTACTTC.

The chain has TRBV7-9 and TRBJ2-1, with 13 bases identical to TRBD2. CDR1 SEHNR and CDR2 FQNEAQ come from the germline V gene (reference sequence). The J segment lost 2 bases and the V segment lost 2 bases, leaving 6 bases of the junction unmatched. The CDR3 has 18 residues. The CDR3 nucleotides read TGTGCCAGCAGCTTAAAGGGACTAGCGGGGACTACCTACAATGAGCAGTTCTTC. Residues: CASSLKGLAGTTYNEQFF.

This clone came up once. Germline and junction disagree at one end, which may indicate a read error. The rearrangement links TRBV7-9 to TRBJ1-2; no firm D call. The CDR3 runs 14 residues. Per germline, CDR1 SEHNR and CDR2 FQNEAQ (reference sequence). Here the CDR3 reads CSSSLHTLAEGYTF. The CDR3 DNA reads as TGTTCCAGCAGCTTGCACACCCTAGCAGAGGGCTACACCTTC. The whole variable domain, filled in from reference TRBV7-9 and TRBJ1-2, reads DTGVSQNPRHKITKRGQNVTFRCDPISEHNRLYWYRQTLGQGPEFLTYFQNEAQLEKSRLLSDRFSAERPKGSFSTLEIQRTEQGDSAMYLCSSSLHTLAEGYTFGSGTRLTVV.

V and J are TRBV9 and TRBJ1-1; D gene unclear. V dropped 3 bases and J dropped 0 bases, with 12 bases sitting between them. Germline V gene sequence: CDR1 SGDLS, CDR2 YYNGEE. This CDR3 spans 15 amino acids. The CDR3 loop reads CASSAGGNLNTEAFF. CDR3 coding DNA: TGTGCCAGCAGCGCGGGAGGCAACTTGAACACTGAAGCTTTCTTT.

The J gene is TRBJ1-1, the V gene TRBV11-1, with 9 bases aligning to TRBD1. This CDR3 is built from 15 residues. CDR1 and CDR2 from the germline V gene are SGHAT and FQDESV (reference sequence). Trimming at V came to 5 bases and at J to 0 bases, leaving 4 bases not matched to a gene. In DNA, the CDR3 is TGTGCCAGCAGCGCCCGGACAGGGGTGAACACTGAAGCTTTCTTT. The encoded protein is CASSARTGVNTEAFF.

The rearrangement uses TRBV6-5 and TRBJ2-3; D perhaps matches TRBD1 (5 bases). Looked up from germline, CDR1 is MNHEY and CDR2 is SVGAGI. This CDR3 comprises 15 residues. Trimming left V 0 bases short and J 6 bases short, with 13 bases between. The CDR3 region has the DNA TGTGCCAGCAGTTACTCGGGGCAGCAGGGCGATACGCAGTATTTT. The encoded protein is CASSYSGQQGDTQYF.

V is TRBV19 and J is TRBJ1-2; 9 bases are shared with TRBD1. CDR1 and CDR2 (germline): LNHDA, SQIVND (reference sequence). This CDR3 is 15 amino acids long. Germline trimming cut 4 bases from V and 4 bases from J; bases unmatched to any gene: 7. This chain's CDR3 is CASSTGTGRRYGYTF. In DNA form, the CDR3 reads TGTGCCAGTAGTACCGGGACAGGGAGGCGCTATGGCTACACCTTC.

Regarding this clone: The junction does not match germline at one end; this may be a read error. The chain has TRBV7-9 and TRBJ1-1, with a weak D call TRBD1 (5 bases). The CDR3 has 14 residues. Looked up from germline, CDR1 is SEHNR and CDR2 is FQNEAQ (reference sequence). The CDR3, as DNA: TGTTCCAGCAGCCCACCACAGGTCGACACTGAAGCTTTCTTT. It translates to CSSSPPQVDTEAFF.

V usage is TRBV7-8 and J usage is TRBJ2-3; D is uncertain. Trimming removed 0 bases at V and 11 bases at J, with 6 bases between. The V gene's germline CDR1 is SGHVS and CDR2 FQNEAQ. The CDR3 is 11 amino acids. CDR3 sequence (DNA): TGTGCCAGCAGCTTAGCGAGACAGCAGTATTTT. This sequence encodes CASSLARQQYF.

The CDR3 region is CASSEHPRGYTF. The CDR3 bases are TGTGCCAGCAGTGAACACCCGAGAGGCTACACCTTC. The V and J genes are TRBV6-1 and TRBJ1-2; D gene unclear. The V and J ends lost 2 bases and 8 bases respectively, with 9 bases between them. The V gene's germline CDR1 is MNHNS and CDR2 SASEGT. The CDR3 is 12 amino acids.

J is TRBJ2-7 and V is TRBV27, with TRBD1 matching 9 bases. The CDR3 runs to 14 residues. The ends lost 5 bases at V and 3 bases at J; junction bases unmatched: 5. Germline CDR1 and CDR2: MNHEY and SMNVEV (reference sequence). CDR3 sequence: CASSAGQGGYEQYF. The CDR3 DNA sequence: TGTGCCAGCAGTGCGGGACAGGGTGGCTACGAGCAGTACTTC.

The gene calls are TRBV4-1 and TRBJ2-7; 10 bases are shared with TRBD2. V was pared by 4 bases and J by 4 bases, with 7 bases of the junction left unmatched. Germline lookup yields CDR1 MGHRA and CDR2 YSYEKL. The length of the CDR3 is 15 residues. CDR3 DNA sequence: TGCGCCAGCAGCCTGGAGACTAGCGGGTCGTACGAGCAGTACTTC. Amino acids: CASSLETSGSYEQYF.

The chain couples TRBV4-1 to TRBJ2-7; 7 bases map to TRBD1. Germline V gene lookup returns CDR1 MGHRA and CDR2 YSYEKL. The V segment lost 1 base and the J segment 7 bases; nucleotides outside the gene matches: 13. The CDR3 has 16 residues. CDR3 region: CASSQGWGTDSREQYF. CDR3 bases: TGCGCCAGCAGCCAAGGCTGGGGGACAGACTCTAGGGAGCAGTACTTC.

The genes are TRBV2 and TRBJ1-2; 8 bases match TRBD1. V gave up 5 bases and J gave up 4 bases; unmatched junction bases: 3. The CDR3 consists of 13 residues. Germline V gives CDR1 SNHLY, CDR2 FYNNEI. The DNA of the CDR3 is TGTGCCAGCAGTCAGGACAGGGTCTATGGCTACACCTTC. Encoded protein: CASSQDRVYGYTF.

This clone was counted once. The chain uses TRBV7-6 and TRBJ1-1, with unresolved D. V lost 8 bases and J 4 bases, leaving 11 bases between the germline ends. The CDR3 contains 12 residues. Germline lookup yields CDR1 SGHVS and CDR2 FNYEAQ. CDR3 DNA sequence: TGTGCCAGCGGCCGACGAGGCACTGAAGCTTTCTTT. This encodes CASGRRGTEAFF. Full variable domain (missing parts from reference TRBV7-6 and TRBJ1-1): GAGVSQSPRYKVTKRGQDVALRCDPISGHVSLYWYRQALGQGPEFLTYFNYEAQQDKSGLPNDRFSAERPEGSISTLTIQRTEQRDSAMYRCASGRRGTEAFFGQGTRLTVV.

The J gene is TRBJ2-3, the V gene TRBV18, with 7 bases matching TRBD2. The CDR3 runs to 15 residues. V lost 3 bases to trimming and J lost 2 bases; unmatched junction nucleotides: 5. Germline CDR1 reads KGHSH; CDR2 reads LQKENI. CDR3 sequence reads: CASSPASGHTDTQYF. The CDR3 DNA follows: TGTGCCAGCTCACCGGCTAGCGGTCACACAGATACGCAGTATTTT.

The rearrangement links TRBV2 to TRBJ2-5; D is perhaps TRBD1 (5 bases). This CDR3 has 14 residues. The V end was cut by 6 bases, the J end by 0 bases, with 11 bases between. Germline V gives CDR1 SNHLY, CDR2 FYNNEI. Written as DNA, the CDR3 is TGTGCCAGCAGCCGGATGACAGACCAAGAGACCCAGTACTTC. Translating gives CASSRMTDQETQYF. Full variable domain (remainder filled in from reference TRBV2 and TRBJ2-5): EPEVTQTPSHQVTQMGQEVILRCVPISNHLYFYWYRQILGQKVEFLVSFYNNEISEKSEIFDDQFSVERPDGSNFTLKIRSTKLEDSAMYFCASSRMTDQETQYFGPGTRLLVL.

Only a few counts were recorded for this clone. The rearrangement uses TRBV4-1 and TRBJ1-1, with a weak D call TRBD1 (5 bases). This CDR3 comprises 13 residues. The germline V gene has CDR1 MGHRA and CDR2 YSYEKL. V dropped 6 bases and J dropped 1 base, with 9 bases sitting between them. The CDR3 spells CASRPTGNTEAFF. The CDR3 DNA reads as TGCGCCAGCAGACCTACAGGGAACACTGAAGCTTTCTTT.

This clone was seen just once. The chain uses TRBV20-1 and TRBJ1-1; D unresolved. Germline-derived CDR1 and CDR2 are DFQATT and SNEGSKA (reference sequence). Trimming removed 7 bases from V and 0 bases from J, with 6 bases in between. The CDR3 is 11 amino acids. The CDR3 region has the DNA TGCAGTGGAACAGTGAACACTGAAGCTTTCTTT. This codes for CSGTVNTEAFF.

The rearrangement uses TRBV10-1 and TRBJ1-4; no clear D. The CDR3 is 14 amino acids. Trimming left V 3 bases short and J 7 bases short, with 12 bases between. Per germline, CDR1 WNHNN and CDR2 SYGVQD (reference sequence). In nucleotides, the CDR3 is TGCGCCAGCAGTGATGGTGTGGTCGGTGAAAAACTGTTTTTT. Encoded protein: CASSDGVVGEKLFF.

CDR3 sequence: CASSVPRTGANTGELFF. As DNA, the CDR3 is TGTGCCAGCAGCGTCCCCCGGACAGGCGCAAACACCGGGGAGCTGTTTTTT. The chain combines TRBV9 with TRBJ2-2; 7 positions agree with TRBD1. The V gene end was trimmed by 2 bases and the J gene end by 2 bases; junction bases not matched to a gene: 9. This CDR3 is 17 amino acids long. Germline V gene data show CDR1 as SGDLS and CDR2 as YYNGEE.

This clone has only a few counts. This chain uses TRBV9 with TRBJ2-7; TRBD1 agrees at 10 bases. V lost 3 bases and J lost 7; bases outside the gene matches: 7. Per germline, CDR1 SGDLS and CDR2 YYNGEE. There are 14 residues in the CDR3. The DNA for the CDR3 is TGTGCCAGCAGCGATCGCCTGGACAGGGGGGAGCAGTACTTC. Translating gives CASSDRLDRGEQYF.

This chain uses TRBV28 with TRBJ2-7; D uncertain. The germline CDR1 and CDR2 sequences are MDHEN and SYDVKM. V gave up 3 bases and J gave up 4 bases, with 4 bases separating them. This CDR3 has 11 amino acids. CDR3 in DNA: TGTGCCAGCAGTTTGAGGTACGAGCAGTACTTC. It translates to CASSLRYEQYF.

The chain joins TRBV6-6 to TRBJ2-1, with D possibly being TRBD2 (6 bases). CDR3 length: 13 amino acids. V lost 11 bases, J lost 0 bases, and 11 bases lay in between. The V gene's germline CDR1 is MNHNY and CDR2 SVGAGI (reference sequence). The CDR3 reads CACRDSSYNEQFF. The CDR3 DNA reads TGTGCCTGCCGGGACTCCTCCTACAATGAGCAGTTCTTC.

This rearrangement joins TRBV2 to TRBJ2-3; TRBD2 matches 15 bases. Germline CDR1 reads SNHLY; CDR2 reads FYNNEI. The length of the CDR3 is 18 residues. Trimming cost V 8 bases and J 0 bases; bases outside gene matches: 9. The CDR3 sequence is CASVPGLAGGRSTDTQYF. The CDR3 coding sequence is TGTGCCAGCGTTCCGGGACTAGCGGGGGGTAGAAGCACAGATACGCAGTATTTT.

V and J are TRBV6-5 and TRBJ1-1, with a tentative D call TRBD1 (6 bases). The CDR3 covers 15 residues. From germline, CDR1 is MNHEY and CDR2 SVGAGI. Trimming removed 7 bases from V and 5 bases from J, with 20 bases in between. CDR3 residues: CASIPGTGWGTEAFF. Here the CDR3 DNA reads TGTGCCAGCATTCCCGGAACAGGGTGGGGGACTGAAGCTTTCTTT.